This T cell receptor beta chain came from a study of cytomegalovirus exposure and HLA in healthy donors. Background on the study: As released early, the data held about 85 million unique TCRs from HLA-typed donors.

CDR3 length: 14 amino acids. V was trimmed by 3 bases and J by 7 bases, leaving 12 bases between them. Germline V lookup: CDR1 SNHLY, CDR2 FYNNEI. Whole-study results and caveats: Reports credit the classifier with highly specific, highly sensitive diagnosis of cytomegalovirus status. The dataset shows that most TCR sequences were rare, while some public TCRs occurred in many donors. The HLA-A and HLA-B alleles of most subjects were reportedly predicted accurately from TCR beta sequences.

A note on this clone: Its specificity is not known.

The PCR ran on 60 Vbeta and 13 Jbeta primers. TCRdb keeps only in-frame clones here, not all; method: immunoSEQ multiplex PCR. The repertoire holds fewer than 250,000 clones, with less than 85% as singletons. This TCR derives from a girl aged 2 to 9 in good health and CMV-seronegative. Sample: PBMCs. The genes are TRBV2 and TRBJ1-4; tentatively, D is TRBD1 (6 bases). CDR3 sequence reads: CASSEGGRREKLFF. CDR3 sequence (DNA): TGTGCCAGCAGTGAGGGGGGGCGACGTGAAAAACTGTTTTTT.